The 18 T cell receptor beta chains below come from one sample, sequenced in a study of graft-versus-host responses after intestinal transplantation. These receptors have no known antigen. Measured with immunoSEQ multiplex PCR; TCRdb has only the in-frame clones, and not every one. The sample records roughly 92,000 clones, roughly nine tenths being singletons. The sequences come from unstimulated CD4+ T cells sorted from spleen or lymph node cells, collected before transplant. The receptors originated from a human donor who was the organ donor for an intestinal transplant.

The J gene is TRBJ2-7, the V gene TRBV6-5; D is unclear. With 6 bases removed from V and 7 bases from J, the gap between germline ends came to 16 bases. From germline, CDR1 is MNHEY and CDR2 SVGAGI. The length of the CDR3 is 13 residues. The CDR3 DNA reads TGTGCCAGCAGCGAAACGCGTCTTAAAGAGCAGTACTTC. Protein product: CASSETRLKEQYF.

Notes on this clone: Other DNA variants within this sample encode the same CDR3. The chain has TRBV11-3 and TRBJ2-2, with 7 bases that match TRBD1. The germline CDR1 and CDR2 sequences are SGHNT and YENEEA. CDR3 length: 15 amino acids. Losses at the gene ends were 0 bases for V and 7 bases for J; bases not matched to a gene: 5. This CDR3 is CASSLDHRGNGELFF. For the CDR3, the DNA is TGTGCCAGCAGCTTAGATCACAGGGGCAACGGGGAGCTGTTTTTT. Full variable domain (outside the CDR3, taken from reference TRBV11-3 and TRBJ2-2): EAGVVQSPRYKIIEKKQPVAFWCNPISGHNTLYWYLQNLGQGPELLIRYENEEAVDDSQLPKDRFSAERLKGVDSTLKIQPAELGDSAVYLCASSLDHRGNGELFFGEGSRLTVL.

The CDR3 DNA reads TGTGCCAGCAGATCTACCGGGACAGGGATCTATGAGCAGTTCTTC. Translated: CASRSTGTGIYEQFF. The chain couples TRBV28 to TRBJ2-1; TRBD1 matches 9 bases. The length of the CDR3 is 15 residues. Germline CDR1 MDHEN, CDR2 SYDVKM. The junction had 11 bases not matched to a gene; V was cut back by 6 bases and J by 8 bases.

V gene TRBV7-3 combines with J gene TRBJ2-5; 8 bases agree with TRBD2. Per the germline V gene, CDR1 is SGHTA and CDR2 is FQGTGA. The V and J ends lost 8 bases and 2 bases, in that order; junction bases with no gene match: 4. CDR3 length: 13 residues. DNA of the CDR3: TGTGCCAGCGGGGGCGGGGGGCAAGAGACCCAGTACTTC. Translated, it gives CASGGGGQETQYF.

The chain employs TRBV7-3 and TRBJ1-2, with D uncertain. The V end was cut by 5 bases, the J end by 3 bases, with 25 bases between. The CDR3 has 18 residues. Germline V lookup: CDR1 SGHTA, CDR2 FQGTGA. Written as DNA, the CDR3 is TGTGCCAGCAGCCTACAAAATTCCCCCGGGGAGTTTGACTATGGCTACACCTTC. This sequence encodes CASSLQNSPGEFDYGYTF.

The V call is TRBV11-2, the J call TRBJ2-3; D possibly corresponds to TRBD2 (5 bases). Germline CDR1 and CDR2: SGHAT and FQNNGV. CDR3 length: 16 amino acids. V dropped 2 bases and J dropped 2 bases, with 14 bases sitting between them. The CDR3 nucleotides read TGTGCCAGCAGCTTACGACTACTGGGTATCACAGATACGCAGTATTTT. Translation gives CASSLRLLGITDTQYF.

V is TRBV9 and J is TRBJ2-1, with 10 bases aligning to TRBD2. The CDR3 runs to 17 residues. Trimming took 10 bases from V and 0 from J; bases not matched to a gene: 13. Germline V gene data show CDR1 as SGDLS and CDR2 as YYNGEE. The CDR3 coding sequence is TGTGCCGGTCGGGATGGGGCTAGCGGGAGCTCCTACAATGAGCAGTTCTTC. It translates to CAGRDGASGSSYNEQFF.

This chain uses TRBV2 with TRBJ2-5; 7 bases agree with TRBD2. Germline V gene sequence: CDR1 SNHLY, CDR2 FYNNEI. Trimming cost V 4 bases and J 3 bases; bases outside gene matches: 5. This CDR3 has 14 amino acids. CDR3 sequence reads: CASSAGGAKETQYF. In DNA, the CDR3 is TGTGCCAGCAGTGCGGGAGGTGCCAAAGAGACCCAGTACTTC. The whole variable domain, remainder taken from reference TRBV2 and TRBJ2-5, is EPEVTQTPSHQVTQMGQEVILRCVPISNHLYFYWYRQILGQKVEFLVSFYNNEISEKSEIFDDQFSVERPDGSNFTLKIRSTKLEDSAMYFCASSAGGAKETQYFGPGTRLLVL.

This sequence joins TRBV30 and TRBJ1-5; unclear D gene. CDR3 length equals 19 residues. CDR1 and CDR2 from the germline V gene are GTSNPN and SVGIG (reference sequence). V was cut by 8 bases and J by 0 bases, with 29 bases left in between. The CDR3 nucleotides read TGTGCCCCTCCCCCACCTCCCGGTTTGCCAAGTAATAGCAATCAGCCCCAGCATTTT. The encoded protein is CAPPPPPGLPSNSNQPQHF.

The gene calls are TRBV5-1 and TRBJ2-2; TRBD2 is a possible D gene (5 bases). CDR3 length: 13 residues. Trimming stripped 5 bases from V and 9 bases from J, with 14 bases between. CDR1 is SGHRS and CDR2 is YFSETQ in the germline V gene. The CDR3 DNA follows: TGCGCCAGCAGTATCGGGGATACCCGGGAGCTGTTTTTT. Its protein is CASSIGDTRELFF.

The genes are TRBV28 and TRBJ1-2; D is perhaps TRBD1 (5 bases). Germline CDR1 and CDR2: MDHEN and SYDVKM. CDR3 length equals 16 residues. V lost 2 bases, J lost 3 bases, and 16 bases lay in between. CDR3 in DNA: TGTGCCAGCAGTTTAAATTGGGGGGGGACTGACTATGGCTACACCTTC. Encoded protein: CASSLNWGGTDYGYTF.

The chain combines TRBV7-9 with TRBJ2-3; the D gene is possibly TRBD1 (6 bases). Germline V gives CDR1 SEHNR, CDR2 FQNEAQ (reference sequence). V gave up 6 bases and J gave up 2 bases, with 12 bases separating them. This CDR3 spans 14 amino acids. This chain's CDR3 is CASRLGQNTDTQYF. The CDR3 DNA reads TGTGCCAGCAGACTTGGACAGAACACAGATACGCAGTATTTT.

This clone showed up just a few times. CDR3 bases: TGTGCCAGCAGACTCGGGACAGGCGGATACACAGATACGCAGTATTTT. Amino acid sequence: CASRLGTGGYTDTQYF. V is TRBV2 and J is TRBJ2-3; 8 bases are a match to TRBD1. V was clipped by 6 bases and J by 2 bases; unmatched bases: 10. The CDR3 has 16 residues. CDR1 is SNHLY, CDR2 FYNNEI, per germline.

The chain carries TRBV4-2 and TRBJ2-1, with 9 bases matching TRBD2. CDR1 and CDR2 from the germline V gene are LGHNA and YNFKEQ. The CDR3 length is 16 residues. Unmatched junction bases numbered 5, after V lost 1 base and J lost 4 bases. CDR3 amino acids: CASSQALAGGYNEQFF. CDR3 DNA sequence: TGTGCCAGCAGCCAAGCGCTGGCGGGAGGGTACAATGAGCAGTTCTTC.

DNA for the CDR3: TGTGCCAGTAGTTCATGGACTAGCAGAAACATTCAGTACTTC. As protein: CASSSWTSRNIQYF. V and J are TRBV19 and TRBJ2-4; 8 bases align to TRBD2. In germline, CDR1 is LNHDA, CDR2 SQIVND (reference sequence). The length of the CDR3 is 14 residues. V was clipped by 5 bases and J by 6 bases; unmatched bases: 6.

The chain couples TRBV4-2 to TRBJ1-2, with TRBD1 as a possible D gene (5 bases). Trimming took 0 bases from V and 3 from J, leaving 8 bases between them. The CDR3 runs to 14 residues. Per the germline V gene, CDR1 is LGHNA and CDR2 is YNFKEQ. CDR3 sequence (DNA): TGTGCCAGCAGCCAAGACAGGGCCTACTATGGCTACACCTTC. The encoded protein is CASSQDRAYYGYTF.

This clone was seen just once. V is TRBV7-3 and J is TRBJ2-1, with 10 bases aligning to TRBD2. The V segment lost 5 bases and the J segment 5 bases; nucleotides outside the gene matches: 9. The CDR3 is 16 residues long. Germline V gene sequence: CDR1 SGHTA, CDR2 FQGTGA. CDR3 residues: CASSPLLAGRNNEQFF. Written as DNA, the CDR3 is TGTGCCAGCAGCCCGTTACTAGCGGGAAGGAACAATGAGCAGTTCTTC.

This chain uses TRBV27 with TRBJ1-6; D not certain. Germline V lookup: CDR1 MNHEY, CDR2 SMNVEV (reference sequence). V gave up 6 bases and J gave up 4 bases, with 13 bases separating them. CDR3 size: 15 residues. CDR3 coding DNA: TGTGCCAGCAGGTTTTCCGGAGCTTATAATTCACCCCTCCACTTT. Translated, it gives CASRFSGAYNSPLHF.